Below are 8 T cell receptor beta chains sequenced from a single sample in a study of shared clonotypes between healthy human individuals (dated by TCRdb to the early 2020s). Libraries were prepared through the immunoSEQ multiplex PCR assay. The immuneACCESS repertoire file appears here via TCRdb, limited to in-frame rearrangements. These files lack a portion of the clones; in checked studies, under half of the deficit traces to unresolved V genes, and the cause of the others is not known. The sample data list 2,100,000 or so clones, and approximately 95% of these were observed just once. The top ten clonotypes cover around 0.13% of the sample. The sequenced material came from naive CD4+ T cells sorted from blood. The label giving this sample's cell subset or site can be read as: CD45RA+ positively selected. The source is a man between 18 and 35 years old in good health.

The rearrangement uses TRBV2 and TRBJ2-7; the match to TRBD1 covers 8 bases. This CDR3 is 18 amino acids long. Trimming removed 6 bases from V and 3 bases from J; junction bases left unmatched: 19. Germline CDR1 and CDR2: SNHLY and FYNNEI. The CDR3 DNA sequence: TGTGCCAGCAGCGCCCCCCCGGGGGCCGGGACAGGCCTCTACGAGCAGTACTTC. It is translated as CASSAPPGAGTGLYEQYF.

The V and J genes are TRBV19 and TRBJ2-7; no reliable D call. This CDR3 comprises 13 residues. CDR1 LNHDA and CDR2 SQIVND come from the germline V gene (reference sequence). Trimming removed 0 bases from V and 4 bases from J, with 7 bases in between. CDR3 sequence: CASSIEAKYEQYF. CDR3 nucleotides: TGTGCCAGTAGTATAGAGGCGAAGTACGAGCAGTACTTC.

The chain links TRBV30 to TRBJ1-5; TRBD1 might be the D (6 bases). The CDR3 sequence is 13 residues long. CDR1 is GTSNPN and CDR2 is SVGIG in the germline V gene (reference sequence). V was cut by 2 bases and J by 5 bases, with 10 bases left in between. CDR3: CAWSNRADQPQHF. The CDR3 region has the DNA TGTGCCTGGAGTAACAGGGCGGATCAGCCCCAGCATTTT.

The V call is TRBV7-2, the J call TRBJ2-1; 7 positions agree with TRBD2. The CDR3 is 15 residues long. With V trimmed by 7 bases and J by 9 bases, 15 bases remained unmatched. Germline CDR1 and CDR2: SGHTA and FQGNSA. The CDR3 sequence: CASTIHGTTSVEQFF. DNA of the CDR3: TGTGCCAGCACCATTCACGGGACTACCTCGGTTGAGCAGTTCTTC.

The V call is TRBV6-5, the J call TRBJ1-2; 7 bases match TRBD1. The CDR3 consists of 15 residues. With 6 bases clipped from V and 0 bases from J, the junction kept 7 bases outside the gene matches. Germline V gives CDR1 MNHEY, CDR2 SVGAGI. CDR3 nucleotides: TGTGCCAGCAGGTCTTGGGACAGAACTAACTATGGCTACACCTTC. This gives the protein CASRSWDRTNYGYTF.

The J gene is TRBJ1-2, the V gene TRBV11-3; 12 positions match TRBD1. Per the germline V gene, CDR1 is SGHNT and CDR2 is YENEEA. J lost 8 bases, V lost 4 bases, and 11 bases had no gene match. The CDR3 sequence is 16 residues long. CDR3 loop: CASSYPGTGGDVGYTF. The CDR3 nucleotides read TGTGCCAGCAGCTATCCTGGGACAGGGGGCGACGTGGGCTACACCTTC. Together with reference TRBV11-3 and TRBJ1-2, the CDR3 gives the full variable domain: EAGVVQSPRYKIIEKKQPVAFWCNPISGHNTLYWYLQNLGQGPELLIRYENEEAVDDSQLPKDRFSAERLKGVDSTLKIQPAELGDSAVYLCASSYPGTGGDVGYTFGSGTRLTVV.

The V call is TRBV2, the J call TRBJ2-2, with TRBD1 matching 8 bases. CDR1 is SNHLY and CDR2 is FYNNEI in the germline V gene. There are 15 residues in the CDR3. Germline trimming cut 7 bases from V and 1 base from J; bases unmatched to any gene: 5. CDR3 residues: CASIRTGRNTGELFF. Written as DNA, the CDR3 is TGTGCCAGCATCAGGACAGGGAGGAACACCGGGGAGCTGTTTTTT. Full variable domain (remainder filled in from reference TRBV2 and TRBJ2-2): EPEVTQTPSHQVTQMGQEVILRCVPISNHLYFYWYRQILGQKVEFLVSFYNNEISEKSEIFDDQFSVERPDGSNFTLKIRSTKLEDSAMYFCASIRTGRNTGELFFGEGSRLTVL.

The J gene is TRBJ2-3, the V gene TRBV18; no clear D gene. Germline V CDR1 and CDR2: KGHSH, LQKENI. The CDR3 is made up of 18 amino acids. V was cut by 0 bases and J by 3 bases, with 19 bases left in between. The CDR3 protein is CASSPPFSQPLGTDTQYF. The CDR3 nucleotides read TGTGCCAGCTCACCACCCTTTTCTCAGCCCCTGGGTACAGATACGCAGTATTTT. Supplemented by reference TRBV18 and TRBJ2-3, the full variable domain reads NAGVMQNPRHLVRRRGQEARLRCSPMKGHSHVYWYRQLPEEGLKFMVYLQKENIIDESGMPKERFSAEFPKEGPSILRIQQVVRGDSAAYFCASSPPFSQPLGTDTQYFGPGTRLTVL.